The 21 T cell receptor beta chains reported below all come from one sample, sequenced in a study of beta chain features in type 1 diabetes. Study-wide points: TCRB CDR3s from Type 1 diabetes patients were moderately but significantly shorter in all four CD4+ subsets.

No antigen has been identified for these receptors. The sequenced template was cDNA made from the entire isolated RNA. Method: immunoSEQ multiplex PCR; TCRdb's copy keeps in-frame clones and lacks some. Of approximately 250,000 clones in the sample, approximately 25% are singletons; the top ten hold around 0.012%. Sequenced input: naive CD4+ T cells from blood. The source of these receptors is a woman aged 25 to 39 with type 1 diabetes.

This clone has only a few counts. The chain joins TRBV15 to TRBJ1-2; D is possibly TRBD1 (6 bases). V was shortened by 0 bases and J by 5 bases, with 13 bases between the two germline ends. The CDR3 is 15 amino acids. Germline CDR1 LNHNV, CDR2 YYDKDF (reference sequence). CDR3 coding DNA: TGTGCCACCAGCAGAGATAGGGGGGGCTGGTATGGCTACACCTTC. This translates into CATSRDRGGWYGYTF.

This clone appeared a few times. The chain uses TRBV29-1 and TRBJ2-5; D perhaps matches TRBD2 (5 bases). This CDR3 has 13 residues. Germline V lookup: CDR1 SQVTM, CDR2 ANQGSEA. V was clipped by 4 bases and J by 7 bases, with 16 bases between them. For the CDR3, the DNA is TGCAGCGTTGGGACTCTACTGCAGAGGACCCAGTACTTC. Translated: CSVGTLLQRTQYF.

This chain links TRBV15 with TRBJ2-1; tentatively, D is TRBD2 (6 bases). The CDR3 totals 14 residues. Looked up from germline, CDR1 is LNHNV and CDR2 is YYDKDF (reference sequence). Trimming removed 9 bases at V and 0 bases at J, with 12 bases between. The CDR3 DNA follows: TGTGCCACTCTAGCGCCTAGCTCCTACAATGAGCAGTTCTTC. Protein product: CATLAPSSYNEQFF.

This clone was detected only a few times. The gene calls are TRBV5-1 and TRBJ1-5, with D tentatively TRBD1 (6 bases). The CDR3 has 15 residues. V lost 4 bases and J 4 bases, leaving 15 bases between the germline ends. The germline V gene has CDR1 SGHRS and CDR2 YFSETQ. The CDR3 reads CASSVGAGQNQPQHF. CDR3 in DNA: TGCGCCAGCAGCGTAGGCGCTGGACAGAATCAGCCCCAGCATTTT.

The chain carries TRBV23-1 and TRBJ2-1; 8 positions match TRBD2. TRBV23-1 falls under the ORF class, with uncertain function. The CDR3 has 15 amino acids. Trimming took 6 bases from V and 12 from J; bases not matched to a gene: 16. CDR3 sequence reads: CASSQAGVQKIGQFF. The DNA for the CDR3 is TGCGCCAGCAGCCAAGCGGGAGTGCAAAAGATCGGGCAGTTCTTC.

This clone was observed a handful of times. The gene calls are TRBV5-1 and TRBJ2-7; maybe TRBD1 (6 bases). The V and J ends lost 2 bases and 2 bases respectively, with 17 bases between them. Germline-derived CDR1 and CDR2 are SGHRS and YFSETQ. The CDR3 has 16 residues. CDR3 sequence: CASSLRTDRDTYEQYF. In DNA form, the CDR3 reads TGCGCCAGCAGCTTAAGGACAGACCGAGATACCTACGAGCAGTACTTC.

This clone was observed a few times. The chain couples TRBV9 to TRBJ2-1, with TRBD1 matching 8 bases. In germline, CDR1 is SGDLS, CDR2 YYNGEE. The CDR3 consists of 15 residues. The V gene end was trimmed by 4 bases and the J gene end by 4 bases; junction bases not matched to a gene: 7. For the CDR3, the DNA is TGTGCCAGCAGCTTCGACAGGGGTCCTTACAATGAGCAGTTCTTC. This gives the protein CASSFDRGPYNEQFF. Variable domain in full (rest from reference TRBV9 and TRBJ2-1): DSGVTQTPKHLITATGQRVTLRCSPRSGDLSVYWYQQSLDQGLQFLIQYYNGEERAKGNILERFSAQQFPDLHSELNLSSLELGDSALYFCASSFDRGPYNEQFFGPGTRLTVL.

This clone was observed a handful of times. This rearrangement joins TRBV4-2 to TRBJ2-5; D remains unclear. CDR1 and CDR2 from the germline V gene are LGHNA and YNFKEQ. The CDR3 contains 13 residues. V was trimmed by 7 bases and J by 0 bases, leaving 9 bases between them. CDR3 sequence: CASKRLDQETQYF. In nucleotides, the CDR3 is TGTGCCAGCAAACGACTGGACCAAGAGACCCAGTACTTC.

In this sample, this clone turned up a few times. This chain uses TRBV21-1 with TRBJ2-3; the table's D call TRBD2 went unverified against the DNA. TRBV21-1 is marked as a pseudogene. CDR3 length: 18 amino acids. The CDR3 loop is CASSKDVAGGLRTDTQYF. The CDR3 DNA sequence: TGTGCCAGCAGCAAAGATGTAGCGGGAGGGCTGCGGACAGATACGCAGTATTTT.

Written as DNA, the CDR3 is TGTGCCAGCAGTGAATTTGGAGACAGGGGAAAAGACAATCAGCCCCAGCATTTT. It specifies CASSEFGDRGKDNQPQHF. The rearrangement links TRBV25-1 to TRBJ1-5, with TRBD1 identical over 8 bases. Losses at the gene ends were 1 base for V and 3 bases for J; bases not matched to a gene: 11. Per germline, CDR1 MGHDK and CDR2 SYGVNS. The CDR3 consists of 18 residues.

This clone was detected a few times. The chain has TRBV18 and TRBJ2-1; D is perhaps TRBD2 (6 bases). Trimming shortened V by 3 bases and J by 9 bases, and 18 bases separated the two germline ends. The CDR3 runs 15 residues. CDR1 KGHSH and CDR2 LQKENI come from the germline V gene. Here the CDR3 reads CASSPQDSEGGEQFF. The CDR3 DNA reads TGTGCCAGCTCACCCCAGGACTCGGAGGGAGGTGAGCAGTTCTTC. Full variable domain (outside the CDR3, taken from reference TRBV18 and TRBJ2-1): NAGVMQNPRHLVRRRGQEARLRCSPMKGHSHVYWYRQLPEEGLKFMVYLQKENIIDESGMPKERFSAEFPKEGPSILRIQQVVRGDSAAYFCASSPQDSEGGEQFFGPGTRLTVL.

This chain uses TRBV7-2 with TRBJ1-5; D unresolved. V lost 5 bases to trimming and J lost 11 bases, with 10 bases between them. The CDR3 sequence is 11 residues long. Germline V CDR1 and CDR2: SGHTA, FQGNSA. The CDR3 sequence: CASSRGRAQHF. The CDR3 DNA is TGTGCCAGCAGCAGAGGGAGGGCCCAGCATTTT.

This clone showed up just a few times. This chain joins TRBV29-1 and TRBJ1-2, with no clear D. Per the germline V gene, CDR1 is SQVTM and CDR2 is ANQGSEA. Trimming removed 2 bases at V and 2 bases at J, with 9 bases between. The CDR3 consists of 13 residues. The CDR3 sequence: CSVERARNYGYTF. CDR3 in DNA: TGCAGCGTTGAACGCGCACGGAACTATGGCTACACCTTC.

This clone was found a few times. The CDR3 here is CASSLGGASSYNEQFF. CDR3 bases: TGTGCCAGCAGCTTAGGGGGAGCGAGCTCCTACAATGAGCAGTTCTTC. The chain has TRBV11-2 and TRBJ2-1; D is possibly TRBD2 (5 bases). Germline CDR1 is SGHAT and CDR2 is FQNNGV. Trimming took off 1 base at V and 0 bases at J, with 10 bases between the two ends. The CDR3 extends over 16 amino acids.

The sample holds a few counts of this clone. The sample holds other DNA sequences that translate to the same CDR3. The chain employs TRBV18 and TRBJ2-7; 9 positions agree with TRBD1. The CDR3 has 13 residues. J was trimmed by 5 bases and V by 2 bases; bases with no gene match: 1. The germline CDR1 and CDR2 sequences are KGHSH and LQKENI. CDR3 region: CASSPGTGNEQYF. Here the CDR3 DNA reads TGTGCCAGCTCACCAGGGACAGGGAACGAGCAGTACTTC.

The gene calls are TRBV30 and TRBJ1-2; D gene ambiguous. The CDR3 loop spans 12 amino acids. Trimming shortened V by 0 bases and J by 2 bases, and 4 bases separated the two germline ends. CDR1 GTSNPN and CDR2 SVGIG come from the germline V gene (reference sequence). CDR3 in amino acids: CAWSVANYGYTF. The CDR3 nucleotides read TGTGCCTGGAGTGTAGCCAACTATGGCTACACCTTC.

The gene calls are TRBV29-1 and TRBJ2-3; TRBD2 aligns across 7 bases. Germline values: CDR1 SQVTM, CDR2 ANQGSEA. CDR3 length equals 12 residues. J lost 4 bases, V lost 6 bases, and 4 bases had no gene match. CDR3 residues: CSVLRGADTQYF. CDR3 nucleotides: TGCAGCGTCCTTCGGGGGGCAGATACGCAGTATTTT.

Remarks on this clone: At one end, the junction sequence differs from germline, possibly due to a read error. The chain carries TRBV7-2 and TRBJ2-4; D is possibly TRBD2 (7 bases). Germline V CDR1 and CDR2: SGHTA, FQGNSA. This CDR3 is 18 amino acids long. The CDR3 spells CASSLAVWTALAKNIQYF. The CDR3 DNA reads TGTGCCAGCAGCCTAGCGGTATGGACAGCATTAGCCAAAAACATTCAGTACTTC.

The V and J genes are TRBV10-3 and TRBJ2-2; no reliable D call. Between the trimmed V and J ends, which lost 11 bases and 0 bases, there was a span of 7 bases. The CDR3 length is 12 residues. Germline assignment: CDR1 ENHRY and CDR2 SYGVKD. CDR3 region: CAHTANTGELFF. The CDR3 DNA follows: TGTGCCCACACAGCGAACACCGGGGAGCTGTTTTTT.

This clone was detected only a few times. This rearrangement joins TRBV30 to TRBJ1-5; 10 nucleotides agree with TRBD1. Trimming removed 0 bases from V and 3 bases from J; junction bases left unmatched: 5. The CDR3 sequence is 16 residues long. In germline, CDR1 is GTSNPN, CDR2 SVGIG (reference sequence). The CDR3 DNA reads as TGTGCCTGGAGTGTGGGGGACAGGGGATTCAATCAGCCCCAGCATTTT. This encodes CAWSVGDRGFNQPQHF. Together with reference TRBV30 and TRBJ1-5, the CDR3 gives the full variable domain: SQTIHQWPATLVQPVGSPLSLECTVEGTSNPNLYWYRQAAGRGLQLLFYSVGIGQISSEVPQNLSASRPQDRQFILSSKKLLLSDSGFYLCAWSVGDRGFNQPQHFGDGTRLSIL.

J is TRBJ2-5 and V is TRBV5-1, with D perhaps TRBD2 (5 bases). The CDR3 contains 13 residues. Trimming removed 4 bases from V and 2 bases from J, with 9 bases in between. Germline V gene sequence: CDR1 SGHRS, CDR2 YFSETQ. The CDR3 is CASSPEGQETQYF. In nucleotides, the CDR3 is TGCGCCAGCAGCCCCGAGGGACAAGAGACCCAGTACTTC.